This T cell receptor beta chain came from a study of response to subunit inactivated influenza vaccine. TCRdb passed the RT-PCR reads through MiXCR, listing each CDR3 protein once. This sample has about half a million distinct CDR3 sequences, with approximately 9.9% found just once. As regards this clonotype: Its antigen is undetermined.

Germline CDR1 is SGHVS and CDR2 is FNYEAQ. V gave up 5 bases and J gave up 5 bases, with 19 bases separating them. This CDR3 is built from 16 residues. Overall study findings and caveats: There was a suggestion from the authors that each seasonal influenza vaccination recruits few new T cells.

The material was PBMCs from blood, obtained roughly 6 weeks after vaccination. This clonotype originated in a man aged 45-65 years who received an inactivated influenza vaccine. The genes are TRBV7-6 and TRBJ2-1; D uncertain. The CDR3 coding sequence is TGTGCCAGCAGCGACCCCTCCGTGACTGGGGACAATGAGCAGTTCTTC. Protein product: CASSDPSVTGDNEQFF.